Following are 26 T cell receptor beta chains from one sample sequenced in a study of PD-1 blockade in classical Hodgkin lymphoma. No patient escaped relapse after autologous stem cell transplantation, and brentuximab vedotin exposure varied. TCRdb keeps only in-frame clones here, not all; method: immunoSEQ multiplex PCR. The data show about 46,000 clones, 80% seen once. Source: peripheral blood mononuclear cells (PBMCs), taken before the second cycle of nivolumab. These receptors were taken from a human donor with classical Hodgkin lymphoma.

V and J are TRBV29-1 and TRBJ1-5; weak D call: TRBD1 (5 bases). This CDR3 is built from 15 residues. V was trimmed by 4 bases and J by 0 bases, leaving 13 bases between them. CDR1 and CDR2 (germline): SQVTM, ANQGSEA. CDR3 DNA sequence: TGCAGCGTTGCCCCCTCGGGACCTAGCAATCAGCCCCAGCATTTT. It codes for CSVAPSGPSNQPQHF.

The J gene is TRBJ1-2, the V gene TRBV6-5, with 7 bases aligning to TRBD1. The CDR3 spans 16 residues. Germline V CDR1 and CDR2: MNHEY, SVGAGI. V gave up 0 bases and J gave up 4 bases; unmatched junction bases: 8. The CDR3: CASSYSGTEILYGYTF. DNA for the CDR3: TGTGCCAGCAGTTACTCTGGGACAGAAATTCTCTATGGCTACACCTTC.

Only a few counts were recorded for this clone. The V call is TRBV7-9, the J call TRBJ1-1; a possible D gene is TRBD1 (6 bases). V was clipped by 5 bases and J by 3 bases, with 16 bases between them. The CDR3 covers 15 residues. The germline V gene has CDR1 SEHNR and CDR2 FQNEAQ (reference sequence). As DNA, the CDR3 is TGTGCCAGCAGCCCCTACCCAGGGGCAGACACTGAAGCTTTCTTT. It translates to CASSPYPGADTEAFF.

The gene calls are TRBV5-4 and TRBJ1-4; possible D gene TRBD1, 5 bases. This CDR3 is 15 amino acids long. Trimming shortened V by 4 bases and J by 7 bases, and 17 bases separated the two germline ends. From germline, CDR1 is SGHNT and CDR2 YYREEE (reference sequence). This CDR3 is CASSVGTAFGEKLFF. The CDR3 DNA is TGTGCCAGCAGCGTAGGGACGGCTTTTGGTGAAAAACTGTTTTTT.

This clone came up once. The CDR3 region is CASSLPTSGGNTGELFF. The CDR3 nucleotides read TGTGCCAGCAGCCTCCCGACTAGCGGGGGAAACACCGGGGAGCTGTTTTTT. The V and J genes are TRBV7-9 and TRBJ2-2; 12 positions agree with TRBD2. CDR1 SEHNR and CDR2 FQNEAQ come from the germline V gene (reference sequence). The V segment lost 5 bases and the J segment 2 bases; nucleotides outside the gene matches: 6. The CDR3 length is 17 residues.

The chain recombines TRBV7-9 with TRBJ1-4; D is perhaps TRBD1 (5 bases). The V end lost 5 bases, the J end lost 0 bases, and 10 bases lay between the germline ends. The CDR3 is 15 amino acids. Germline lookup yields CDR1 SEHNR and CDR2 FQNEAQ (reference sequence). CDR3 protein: CASSASRATNEKLFF. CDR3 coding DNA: TGTGCCAGCAGCGCGAGCAGGGCAACTAATGAAAAACTGTTTTTT.

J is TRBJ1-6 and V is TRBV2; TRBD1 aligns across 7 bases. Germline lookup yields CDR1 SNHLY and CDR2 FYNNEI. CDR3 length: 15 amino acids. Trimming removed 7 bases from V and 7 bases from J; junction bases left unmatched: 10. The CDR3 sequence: CASTGTVNENSPLHF. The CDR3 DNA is TGTGCCAGCACCGGGACAGTTAACGAGAATTCACCCCTCCACTTT. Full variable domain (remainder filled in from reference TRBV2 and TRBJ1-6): EPEVTQTPSHQVTQMGQEVILRCVPISNHLYFYWYRQILGQKVEFLVSFYNNEISEKSEIFDDQFSVERPDGSNFTLKIRSTKLEDSAMYFCASTGTVNENSPLHFGNGTRLTVT.

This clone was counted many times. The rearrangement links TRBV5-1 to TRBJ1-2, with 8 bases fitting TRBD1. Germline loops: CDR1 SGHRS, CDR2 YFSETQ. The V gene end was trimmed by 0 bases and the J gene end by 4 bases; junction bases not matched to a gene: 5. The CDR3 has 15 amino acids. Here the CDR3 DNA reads TGCGCCAGCAGCTTGGGGACAGGGATTACCTATGGCTACACCTTC. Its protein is CASSLGTGITYGYTF.

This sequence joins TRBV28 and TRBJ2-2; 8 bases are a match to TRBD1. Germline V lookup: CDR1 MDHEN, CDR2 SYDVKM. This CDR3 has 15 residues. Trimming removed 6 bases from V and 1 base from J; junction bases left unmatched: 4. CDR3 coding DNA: TGTGCCAGCAGACCACAGGGGGGGAACACCGGGGAGCTGTTTTTT. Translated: CASRPQGGNTGELFF.

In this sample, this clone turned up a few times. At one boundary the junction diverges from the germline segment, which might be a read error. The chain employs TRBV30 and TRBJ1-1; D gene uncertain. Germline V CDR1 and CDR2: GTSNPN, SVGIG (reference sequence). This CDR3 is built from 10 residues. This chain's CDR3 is CAWSGDGPRF. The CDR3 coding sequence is TGTGCCTGGAGTGGTGACGGGCCTCGCTTT.

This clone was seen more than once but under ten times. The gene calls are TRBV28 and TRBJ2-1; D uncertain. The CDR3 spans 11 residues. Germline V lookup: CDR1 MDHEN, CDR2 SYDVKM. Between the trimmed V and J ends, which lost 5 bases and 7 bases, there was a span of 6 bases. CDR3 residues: CASSSLNEQFF. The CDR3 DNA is TGTGCCAGCAGTAGTTTAAATGAGCAGTTCTTC.

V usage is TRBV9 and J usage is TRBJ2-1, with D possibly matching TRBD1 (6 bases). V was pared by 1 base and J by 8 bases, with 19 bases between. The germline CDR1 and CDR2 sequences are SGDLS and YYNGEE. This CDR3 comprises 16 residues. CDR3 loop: CASSVSPQGPDDEQFF. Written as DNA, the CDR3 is TGTGCCAGCAGCGTATCTCCACAGGGACCGGACGATGAGCAGTTCTTC.

CDR3 loop: CASSLKNSQETQYF. CDR3 sequence (DNA): TGTGCCAGCAGCTTGAAGAATAGTCAAGAGACCCAGTACTTC. V and J are TRBV5-6 and TRBJ2-5; the D is unclear. CDR3 length: 14 residues. CDR1 is SGHDT and CDR2 is YYEEEE in the germline V gene. V was clipped by 1 base and J by 2 bases, with 9 bases between them.

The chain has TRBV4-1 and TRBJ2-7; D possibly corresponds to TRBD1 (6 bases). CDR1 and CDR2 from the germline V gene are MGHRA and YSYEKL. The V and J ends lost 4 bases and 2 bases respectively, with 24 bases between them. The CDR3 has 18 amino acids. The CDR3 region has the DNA TGCGCCAGCAGCCTCTACAGGGAAACCAAGATATGGACCTACGAGCAGTACTTC. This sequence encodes CASSLYRETKIWTYEQYF.

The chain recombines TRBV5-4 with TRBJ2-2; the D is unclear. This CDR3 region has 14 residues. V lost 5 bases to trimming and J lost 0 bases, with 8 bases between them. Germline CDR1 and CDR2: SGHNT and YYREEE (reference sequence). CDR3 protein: CASSRPPNTGELFF. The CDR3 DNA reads TGTGCCAGCAGTCGACCCCCGAACACCGGGGAGCTGTTTTTT.

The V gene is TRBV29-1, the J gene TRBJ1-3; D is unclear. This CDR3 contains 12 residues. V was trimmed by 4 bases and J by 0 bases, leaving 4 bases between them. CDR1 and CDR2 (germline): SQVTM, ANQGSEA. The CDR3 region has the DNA TGCAGCGTTGGCTTCTCTGGAAACACCATATATTTT. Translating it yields CSVGFSGNTIYF. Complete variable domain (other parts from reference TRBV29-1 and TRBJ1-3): SAVISQKPSRDICQRGTSLTIQCQVDSQVTMMFWYRQQPGQSLTLIATANQGSEATYESGFVIDKFPISRPNLTFSTLTVSNMSPEDSSIYLCSVGFSGNTIYFGEGSWLTVV.

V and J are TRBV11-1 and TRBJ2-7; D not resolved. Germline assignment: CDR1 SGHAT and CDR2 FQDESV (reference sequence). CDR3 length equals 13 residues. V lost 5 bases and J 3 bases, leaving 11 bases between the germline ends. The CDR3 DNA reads TGTGCCAGCAGCCTAAGCGACAACTACGAGCAGTACTTC. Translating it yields CASSLSDNYEQYF.

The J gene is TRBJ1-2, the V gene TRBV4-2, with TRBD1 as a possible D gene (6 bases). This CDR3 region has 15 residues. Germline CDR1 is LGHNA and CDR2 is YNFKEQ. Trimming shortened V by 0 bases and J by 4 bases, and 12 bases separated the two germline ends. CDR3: CASSQDQTGFYGYTF. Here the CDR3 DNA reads TGTGCCAGCAGCCAAGACCAAACAGGGTTCTATGGCTACACCTTC.

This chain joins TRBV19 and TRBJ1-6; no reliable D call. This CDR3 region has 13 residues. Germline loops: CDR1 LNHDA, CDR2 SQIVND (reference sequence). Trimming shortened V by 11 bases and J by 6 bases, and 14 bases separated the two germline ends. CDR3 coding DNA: TGTGCCGGGGTAGGGTCCCTTAATTCACCCCTCCACTTT. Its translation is CAGVGSLNSPLHF. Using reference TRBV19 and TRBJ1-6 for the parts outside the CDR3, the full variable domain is DGGITQSPKYLFRKEGQNVTLSCEQNLNHDAMYWYRQDPGQGLRLIYYSQIVNDFQKGDIAEGYSVSREKKESFPLTVTSAQKNPTAFYLCAGVGSLNSPLHFGNGTRLTVT.

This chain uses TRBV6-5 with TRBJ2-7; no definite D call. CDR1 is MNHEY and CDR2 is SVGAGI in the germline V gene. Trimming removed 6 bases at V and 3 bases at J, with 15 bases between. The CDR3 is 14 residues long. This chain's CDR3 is CASRGPSAIYEQYF. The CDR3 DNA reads TGTGCCAGCAGGGGTCCCTCCGCGATCTACGAGCAGTACTTC.

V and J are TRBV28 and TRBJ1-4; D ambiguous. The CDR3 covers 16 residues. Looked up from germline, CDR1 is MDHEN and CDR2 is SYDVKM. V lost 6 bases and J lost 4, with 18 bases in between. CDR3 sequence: CASSPFDSLINEKLFF. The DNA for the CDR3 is TGTGCCAGCAGCCCCTTCGACTCGCTAATTAATGAAAAACTGTTTTTT.

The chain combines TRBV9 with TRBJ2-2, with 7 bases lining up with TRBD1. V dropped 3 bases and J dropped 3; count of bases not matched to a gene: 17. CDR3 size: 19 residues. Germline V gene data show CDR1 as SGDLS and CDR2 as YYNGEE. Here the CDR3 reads CASSGSTGTAFAYTGELFF. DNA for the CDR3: TGTGCCAGCAGCGGATCAACCGGGACAGCCTTCGCTTACACCGGGGAGCTGTTTTTT.

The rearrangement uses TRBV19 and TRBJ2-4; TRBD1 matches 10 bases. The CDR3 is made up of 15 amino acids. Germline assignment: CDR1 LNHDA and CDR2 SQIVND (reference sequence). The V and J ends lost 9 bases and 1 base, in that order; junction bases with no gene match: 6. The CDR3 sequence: CASRRQGAAKNIQYF. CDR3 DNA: TGTGCCAGCCGAAGACAGGGGGCTGCCAAAAACATTCAGTACTTC.

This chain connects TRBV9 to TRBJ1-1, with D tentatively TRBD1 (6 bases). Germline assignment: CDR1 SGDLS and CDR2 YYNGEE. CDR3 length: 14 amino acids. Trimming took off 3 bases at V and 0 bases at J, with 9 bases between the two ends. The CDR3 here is CASSANRVNTEAFF. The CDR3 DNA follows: TGTGCCAGCAGCGCAAACAGGGTGAACACTGAAGCTTTCTTT.

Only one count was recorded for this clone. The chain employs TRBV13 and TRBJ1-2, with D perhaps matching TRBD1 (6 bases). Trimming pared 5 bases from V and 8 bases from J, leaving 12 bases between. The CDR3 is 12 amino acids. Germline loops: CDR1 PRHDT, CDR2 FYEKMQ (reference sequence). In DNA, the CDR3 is TGTGCCAGCAGCGCCGGCAGGGGAGGCTACACCTTC. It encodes CASSAGRGGYTF.

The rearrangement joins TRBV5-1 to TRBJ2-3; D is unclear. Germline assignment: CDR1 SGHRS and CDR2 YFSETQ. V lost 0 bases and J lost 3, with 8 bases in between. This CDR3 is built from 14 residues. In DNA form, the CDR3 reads TGCGCCAGCAGCTTGGGGGTGGGGACAGATACGCAGTATTTT. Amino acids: CASSLGVGTDTQYF.